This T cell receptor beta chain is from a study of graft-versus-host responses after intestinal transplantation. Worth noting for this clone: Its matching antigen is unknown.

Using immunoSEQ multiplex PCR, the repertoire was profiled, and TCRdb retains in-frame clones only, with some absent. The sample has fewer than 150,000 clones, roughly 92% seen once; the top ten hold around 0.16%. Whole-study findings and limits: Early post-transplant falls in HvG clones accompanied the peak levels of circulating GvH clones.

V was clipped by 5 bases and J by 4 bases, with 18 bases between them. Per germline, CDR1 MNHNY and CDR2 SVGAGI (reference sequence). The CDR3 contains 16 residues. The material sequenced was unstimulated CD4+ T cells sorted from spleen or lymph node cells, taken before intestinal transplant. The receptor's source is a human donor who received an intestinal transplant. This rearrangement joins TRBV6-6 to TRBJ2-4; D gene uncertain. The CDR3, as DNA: TGTGCCAGCAGTCCGACGGCCGGCGGTGGGAAAAACATTCAGTACTTC. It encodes CASSPTAGGGKNIQYF.